The text below deals with one T cell receptor beta chain. No antigen is known for it. A clone one base away is much larger, so this may be a read error. Oncomine TCR Beta short-read sequencing was applied to DNA from cultured CD4+ T cells. It was cultured CD4+ T cells from which genomic DNA was extracted. One entry per CDR3 protein results from TCRdb running MiXCR on the PCR reads. The profile shows roughly 7,400 distinct CDR3 sequences, nearly 55% of them singletons. The data belong to a study of vaccination and CD4 T cells after COVID-19. Treatment reported: approximately 10-day PBMC culture with coronavirus spike peptide pools or control peptides (ViraFEST assay). Prior to the COVID-19 pandemic (2011-2018), the unexposed donor's CD4+ T cells were collected. Germline V CDR1 and CDR2: MNHEY, SVGEGT. Trimming pared 7 bases from V and 5 bases from J, leaving 18 bases between. The CDR3 has 14 residues.

This chain uses TRBV6-2 or TRBV6-3 with TRBJ2-7, with D uncertain. This TCR was recovered from a human donor in good health. The sequencing sample was made of CD4+ T cells from blood, cultured in vitro. Here the CDR3 DNA reads TGTGCCAGCAATACCGGGTTCTTCAGCGACGAGCAGTACTTC. It specifies CASNTGFFSDEQYF.